The present T cell receptor (beta chain) was sequenced within a study of shared clonotypes between healthy human individuals (dated by TCRdb to about 2020). The study in broad terms: The cohort comprised a couple of women and a few men aged 18 to 49 years. Per donor, three plates each were used for CD4 naive and CD4 memory, two for CD8 naive, and one for CD8 memory. To increase sequencing depth and limit assay-specific biases, TCR repertoire library preparation and sequencing were carried out by different laboratories using diverse techniques. Per donor, leukapheresis produced somewhere between about 0.94 and 9.5 billion PBMCs. To estimate repertoire size and how much clonotypes are shared between individuals, the study performed deep sequencing of blood TCR repertoires from about 5 healthy adults.

V and J are trimmed by 4 bases and 4 bases, and the gene matches miss 5 bases of the junction. From a lookup of the germline V gene, CDR1 and CDR2 are SGHAT and FQNNGV. The CDR3 holds 14 amino acids from the cysteine to the phenylalanine. Here the CDR3 DNA is all that survives: 42 bases in frame from base 1. CD8 naive samples were obtained by positive selection for CCR7 among CD45RO-negative cells, yielding a CD45RA+CCR7+ population from which TemRA cells were excluded. Donors were healthy HIV-negative adults with no recently reported acute infections or vaccinations. All donors were Caucasian adults living in Nashville, Tennessee, USA. Blood was collected by leukapheresis, and PBMCs were isolated by Ficoll-Histopaque density gradient centrifugation and then cryopreserved in liquid nitrogen vapor phase. Analytical flow cytometry was used to check the purity and quantity of every magnetically sorted T cell population. Each sorted fraction had its genomic DNA isolated and then quantified by UV absorbance on a Nanodrop 2000c.

Study-wide conclusions, independent of this receptor: Pairwise subsampling indicated that sequencing depth was expected to affect the degree of clonotype sharing among donors. Sharing across four donors was observed for roughly 5.4% of naive CD4, around 3.5% of naive CD8, 2% to 2.5% of memory CD4, and about 0.4% of memory CD8 clonotypes. Only blood was sampled, and tissue TCR repertoires likely differ from those in blood. Naive subsets generally had larger estimated clonotype richness than memory subsets did. The small number of donors limited the genetic and exposure-history diversity represented. Compared with non-shared clonotypes, the clonotypes found in all four sorted-subset donors had higher generation probabilities. Rarefaction of sorted-subset datasets indicated incomplete sequencing despite the large sequencing depth.

On this clone itself: The target of this receptor is not known. The input lacks base qualities; no much larger clone sits a single base away.

Using the deep immunoSEQ assay, multiplex PCR amplified TCR CDR3 regions from genomic DNA. Extracted genomic DNA from each cell subset was spread evenly across all wells of several immunoSEQ 96-well plates, with each plate serving as a replicate. For sorted subsets, each replicate PCR was loaded with 200 ng genomic DNA, equivalent to about 33,000 T cell genomes. Purified libraries were measured with a Qubit 3.0 fluorometer, size-checked on a Bioanalyzer 2100, and measured again with the KAPA Library Quantification kit. A separate single-read 150-cycle Illumina NextSeq 550 flow cell was used to sequence each immunoSEQ 96-well plate. The original pipeline was this. The immunoSEQ output contained only junctional sequences without quality scores, so filtering could not match that applied to full-length reads. Sequences were annotated with PyIR, a Python wrapper for IgBLAST v1.9, using IMGT germline references to assign V/J genes and CDR3. Any read was removed if the V/J assignment was weak (E-value above 1e-6), the CDR3 was missing, or the read contained stop codons, out-of-frame junctions, or ambiguous translated residues. V3J clonotypes were defined as sequences sharing the same inferred V gene, J gene, and CDR3 amino acid sequence. The percentage overlap between two repertoires was calculated by dividing the number of shared unique clonotypes by the size of the smaller repertoire. RTK rarefaction, the Chao1 estimator, and Recon v2.1 estimates of unobserved clonotypes were used to assess repertoire richness. For all TCRbeta clonotypes obtained by the gDNA method from a handful of donors, generation probabilities were computed with OLGA. TCRdb took over this immuneACCESS table, retaining in-frame rearrangements with V and J assigned. Such tables are incomplete; in checked studies, under half of the missing clones stem from an unresolved V gene, and the remainder is unexplained. V and J calls and clone size are as listed in that table; D and trimming were resolved from the DNA. The sample table contains hundreds of thousands of clones; only one count was recorded for 98% of them. Roughly 0.29% of the sample is held by the ten biggest clonotypes.

The source is a young man in good health. The receptor chain draws on TRBV11-2 and TRBJ2-7, with 9 bases aligning to TRBD1. Sequencing used naive CD8+ T cells sorted from blood. This specimen's cell subset or site label, per the study, means: CD45RA+CCR7+. The CDR3 has the sequence CASSSGTGSYEQYF. The sequenced DNA: TGTGCCAGCAGCTCCGGGACAGGGTCTTACGAGCAGTACTTC.